Listed below are T cell receptor beta chains from one sample, sequenced in a study of blood T cell repertoires in COVID-19. Some clones are missing from TCRdb's copy, which holds only in-frame ones; the method was immunoSEQ multiplex PCR. This table holds more than 60,000 clones, about 87% found once. The sample comprised peripheral blood. These TCRs come from a man between 60 and 70 years old with acute or convalescent COVID-19. CDR3s include the opening cysteine and the closing phenylalanine or tryptophan. Each record gives: CDR3 protein, CDR3 DNA, J gene, D gene, clone size, V gene. A D gene is named only where the DNA matches it firmly. Some rows mark clone size as missing; the rest say once, few, many or name a class of expanded clone.

CASSRRGDEQFF	TGTGCCAGCAGCCGGCGGGGCGATGAGCAGTTCTTC	TRBJ2-1	NA	NA	TRBV3-1/TRBV3-2
CASSQAGYGYTF	TGTGCCAGCAGCCAAGCGGGGTATGGCTACACCTTC	TRBJ1-2	NA	NA	TRBV3-1/TRBV3-2
CASSLDRGHGNTIYF	TGCGCCAGCAGCTTGGACAGGGGCCATGGAAACACCATATATTTT	TRBJ1-3	TRBD1	NA	TRBV5-1
CASSQSSGGVNEQFF	TGCGCCAGCAGCCAATCTAGCGGGGGGGTCAATGAGCAGTTCTTC	TRBJ2-1	TRBD2	NA	TRBV4-3
CASSDDPTRGFTEAFF	TGCGCCAGCAGTGACGACCCTACCCGGGGGTTCACTGAAGCTTTCTTT	TRBJ1-1	NA	NA	TRBV10-1
CAWSPQGVIRNTIYF	TGTGCCTGGAGTCCCCAGGGTGTTATCAGGAACACCATATATTTT	TRBJ1-3	NA	NA	TRBV30
CASKAEVDQPQHF	TGTGCCAGCAAGGCGGAGGTAGATCAGCCCCAGCATTTT	TRBJ1-5	NA	NA	TRBV6-5
CASSREYVGGYGYTF	TGTGCCAGCAGCCGAGAATATGTCGGGGGCTATGGCTACACCTTC	TRBJ1-2	NA	NA	TRBV3-1/TRBV3-2
CATSRVRLGTEFYEQYF	TGTGCCACCAGCAGAGTACGGTTAGGGACAGAGTTCTACGAGCAGTACTTC	TRBJ2-7	TRBD1	NA	TRBV15
CASSLERGGVREQFF	TGTGCCAGCAGCTTAGAGCGGGGGGGCGTCCGGGAGCAGTTCTTC	TRBJ2-1	TRBD2	NA	TRBV7-2
CASSVDRVAQPQHF	TGTGCCAGCAGTGTCGACAGGGTTGCGCAGCCCCAGCATTTT	TRBJ1-5	TRBD1	NA	TRBV2
CASSGNMLMNTGELFF	TGTGCCAGCAGTGGAAACATGCTGATGAACACCGGGGAGCTGTTTTTT	TRBJ2-2	NA	NA	TRBV6-1
CASSLYDRGSSYGYTF	TGTGCCAGCAGCCTCTACGACAGGGGTTCTTCCTATGGCTACACCTTC	TRBJ1-2	TRBD1	few	TRBV7-2
CASSFGGAREYSPLHF	TGTGCCAGCAGCTTCGGCGGGGCCCGCGAGTATTCACCCCTCCACTTT	TRBJ1-6	NA	NA	TRBV5-5
CASSIRQGRYNEQFF	TGTGCCAGTAGTATCCGACAGGGGAGGTACAATGAGCAGTTCTTC	TRBJ2-1	TRBD1	NA	TRBV19
CASSGGSPLHF	TGTGCCAGTAGCGGGGGTTCACCCCTCCACTTT	TRBJ1-6	NA	NA	TRBV19
CASSFAGQGSEAFF	TGCGCCAGCAGCTTTGCCGGACAGGGGTCTGAAGCTTTCTTT	TRBJ1-1	TRBD1	NA	TRBV5-1
CATSRDPGGYGYTF	TGTGCCACCAGCAGAGATCCAGGAGGGTATGGCTACACCTTC	TRBJ1-2	NA	few	TRBV15
CASSLDRGADTQYF	TGTGCCAGCAGCTTAGACAGGGGGGCAGATACGCAGTATTTT	TRBJ2-3	TRBD1	NA	TRBV7-9
CASSPGGTSGGTIYNEQFF	TGTGCCAGCAGCCCAGGGGGGACTAGCGGGGGTACTATCTACAATGAGCAGTTCTTC	TRBJ2-1	TRBD2	NA	TRBV7-2
CASSQEGSLGGTQYF	TGTGCCAGCAGCCAAGAGGGGTCCTTAGGAGGTACGCAGTATTTT	TRBJ2-3	NA	NA	TRBV3-1/TRBV3-2
CASSHDINYGYTF	TGTGCCAGCAGTCACGACATTAACTATGGCTACACCTTC	TRBJ1-2	NA	NA	TRBV7-8
CAGGTANSNQPQHF	TGTGCCGGAGGGACGGCAAATAGCAATCAGCCCCAGCATTTT	TRBJ1-5	NA	NA	TRBV19
CASSQEGAGAGSWGYTF	TGTGCCAGCAGCCAAGAAGGAGCGGGGGCCGGGTCTTGGGGCTACACCTTC	TRBJ1-2	NA	NA	TRBV4-2
CASSPGYSSYEQYF	TGTGCCAGCTCACCAGGGTACAGCTCCTACGAGCAGTACTTC	TRBJ2-7	NA	NA	TRBV18
CASSLGRGSYGYTF	TGTGCCAGCAGCTTGGGCAGGGGTTCCTATGGCTACACCTTC	TRBJ1-2	NA	NA	TRBV7-2
CASSLGEGDGYTF	TGTGCCAGCAGCTTAGGAGAAGGGGATGGCTACACCTTC	TRBJ1-2	NA	NA	TRBV7-2
CASSSAGTGGTEAFF	TGTGCCAGCAGCTCGGCTGGGACAGGGGGCACTGAAGCTTTCTTT	TRBJ1-1	TRBD1	NA	TRBV7-9
CASSEGWAFSYEQYF	TGTGCCAGCAGTGAAGGGTGGGCCTTCTCCTACGAGCAGTACTTC	TRBJ2-7	NA	NA	TRBV6-1
CASSASDREAYGYTF	TGTGCCAGCAGCGCGTCGGACAGGGAAGCTTATGGCTACACCTTC	TRBJ1-2	TRBD1	NA	TRBV7-9
CATSDRDRNSGANVLTF	TGTGCCACCAGTGATCGCGACAGAAACTCTGGGGCCAACGTCCTGACTTTC	TRBJ2-6	NA	NA	TRBV24-1
CASSLNSAGNTIYF	TGTGCCAGCAGCTTAAACAGTGCTGGAAACACCATATATTTT	TRBJ1-3	NA	NA	TRBV5-5
CASSIVRGEQFF	TGTGCCAGTAGTATAGTGAGAGGTGAGCAGTTCTTC	TRBJ2-1	NA	NA	TRBV19
CASSPGGETSSFF	TGTGCCAGCTCACCAGGGGGCGAGACATCCTCTTTCTTT	TRBJ1-1	NA	NA	TRBV18
CATSRGRWTGSGEKLFF	TGTGCCACCAGCAGAGGCCGCTGGACAGGGTCAGGTGAAAAACTGTTTTTT	TRBJ1-4	TRBD1	NA	TRBV15
CAWRMGVSTDTQYF	TGTGCCTGGAGGATGGGAGTGTCGACAGATACGCAGTATTTT	TRBJ2-3	NA	NA	TRBV30
CASSTSGAGMNTEAFF	TGTGCCAGCAGTACCTCAGGGGCCGGGATGAACACTGAAGCTTTCTTT	TRBJ1-1	NA	NA	TRBV6-6
CASSLGTGQPQHF	TGTGCCAGCAGCCTTGGGACAGGTCAGCCCCAGCATTTT	TRBJ1-5	TRBD1	NA	TRBV9
CASSKDSQGYNEQFF	TGTGCCAGCAGCAAGGACTCCCAAGGGTACAATGAGCAGTTCTTC	TRBJ2-1	NA	NA	TRBV7-9
CASSRQTGKGGTEAFF	TGTGCCAGCTCACGGCAAACAGGGAAAGGTGGGACTGAAGCTTTCTTT	TRBJ1-1	NA	NA	TRBV18
CASSLPRGDGYEQYF	TGCGCCAGCAGCCTGCCGAGAGGTGACGGGTACGAGCAGTACTTC	TRBJ2-7	NA	NA	TRBV5-1
CAWSVGTGGREQYF	TGTGCCTGGAGTGTCGGGACAGGAGGAAGAGAGCAGTACTTC	TRBJ2-7	TRBD1	NA	TRBV30
CARSLASGAGGTEAFF	TGTGCCAGAAGCTTGGCTTCCGGGGCGGGAGGCACTGAAGCTTTCTTT	TRBJ1-1	NA	NA	TRBV5-3
CASSLDVGGLETQYF	TGTGCCAGCAGCTTAGATGTGGGGGGGCTAGAGACCCAGTACTTC	TRBJ2-5	NA	NA	TRBV7-6
CASSQGTMMNTEAFF	TGTGCCAGTAGTCAGGGGACGATGATGAACACTGAAGCTTTCTTT	TRBJ1-1	NA	NA	TRBV19
CASSLAAGGNTGELFF	TGTGCCAGCAGCTTAGCGGCAGGGGGAAACACCGGGGAGCTGTTTTTT	TRBJ2-2	TRBD1	NA	TRBV7-2
CASSAGTGSNQPQHF	TGTGCCAGCAGTGCCGGGACAGGCAGCAATCAGCCCCAGCATTTT	TRBJ1-5	TRBD1	NA	TRBV27
CASSDDTGLAGYTDTQYF	TGTGCCAGCAGTGACGACACGGGACTAGCGGGGTACACAGATACGCAGTATTTT	TRBJ2-3	TRBD2	NA	TRBV25-1
CASSLGAIDEKLFF	TGCGCCAGCAGCTTGGGGGCGATCGATGAAAAACTGTTTTTT	TRBJ1-4	NA	NA	TRBV5-1
CASSVEQVGDTQYF	TGTGCCAGCAGCGTAGAACAGGTCGGAGATACGCAGTATTTT	TRBJ2-3	NA	NA	TRBV9